This entry lists 4 T cell receptor beta chains sequenced from one sample in a study of T cells after yellow fever vaccination. TCRdb reanalysed the 5' RACE reads using MiXCR and keeps one entry per CDR3 protein. The sample records about 430,000 distinct CDR3 sequences, around a sixth being singletons. Material: PBMCs, obtained before the yellow fever booster vaccination. The receptors originated from a man between 18 and 35 years old who received the YFV17D yellow fever vaccine.

This clonotype came up a few times. As DNA, the CDR3 is TGCGCCAGCAGACTCGGGACAGGGGGGAACACTGAAGCTTTCTTT. Its protein product is CASRLGTGGNTEAFF. The chain joins TRBV5-1 to TRBJ1-1, with 11 bases identical to TRBD1. Looked up from germline, CDR1 is SGHRS and CDR2 is YFSETQ. The CDR3 totals 15 residues. The junction had 4 bases not matched to a gene; V was cut back by 5 bases and J by 1 base. Complete variable domain (other parts from reference TRBV5-1 and TRBJ1-1): KAGVTQTPRYLIKTRGQQVTLSCSPISGHRSVSWYQQTPGQGLQFLFEYFSETQRNKGNFPGRFSGRQFSNSRSEMNVSTLELGDSALYLCASRLGTGGNTEAFFGQGTRLTVV.

The CDR3 coding sequence is TGTGCCAGCAGCTTAGCGCTAGCTGGACCACCCCTCCACTTT. It is translated as CASSLALAGPPLHF. The V call is TRBV7-2, the J call TRBJ1-6; D call uncertain. The V end lost 0 bases, the J end lost 11 bases, and 11 bases lay between the germline ends. CDR1 is SGHTA and CDR2 is FQGNSA in the germline V gene. The CDR3 runs to 14 residues.

This clonotype turned up a few times. The chain carries TRBV15 and TRBJ1-6; 7 bases match TRBD1. This CDR3 has 15 amino acids. V was clipped by 3 bases and J by 9 bases; unmatched bases: 8. Germline lookup yields CDR1 LNHNV and CDR2 YYDKDF (reference sequence). The CDR3 spells CATSSQDRDGSPLHF. The CDR3 nucleotides read TGTGCCACCAGCAGCCAAGACAGGGATGGTTCACCCCTCCACTTT.

This clonotype was seen more than once but under ten times. This sequence joins TRBV7-2 and TRBJ2-3; TRBD2 matches 10 bases. Losses at the gene ends were 2 bases for V and 6 bases for J; bases not matched to a gene: 5. There are 15 residues in the CDR3. Looked up from germline, CDR1 is SGHTA and CDR2 is FQGNSA. Written as DNA, the CDR3 is TGTGCCAGCAGCTTACTAGCGGGGGAGTTGGATACGCAGTATTTT. It translates to CASSLLAGELDTQYF.